Included here is one T cell receptor (beta chain) sequence, with context. This clonotype has at least ten counts. Its target antigen remains unknown. No clone much larger than this one lies a single base away; base qualities are absent. V was cut back by 5 bases and J by 9 bases, leaving a gap of 14 bases between them. The CDR3 sequence holds 13 residues, the cysteine and phenylalanine included. Only the CDR3 part of the read is kept: 39 bases, read in frame from the first base. The record originates from a study of T-cell reconstitution after alpha-beta-depleted transplantation in children (dated by TCRdb to 2016 to 2018). Study-level background: T-cell immune reconstitution after TCRalphabeta/CD19-depleted allogeneic hematopoietic cell transplantation in children was quantitatively tracked in the study by means of TCR repertoire profiling.

The library was built by means of PCR. Sequencer: Illumina HiSeq 2500. Molecular barcoding was employed in the preparation of TCR libraries, with unique molecular identifiers being used to normalize TCRbeta repertoire quantification. TCRdb passed the public sequencing reads through fastp at Q25 and MiXCR, retaining productive beta sequences. Under each unique CDR3 protein, matching rows form one entry showing the most common genes and DNA. The sample table records about 72,000 distinct CDR3 sequences; 6% to 8% of these occur just once. The ten biggest clones cover approximately 2.4% of the sample. The source of this sequence is a human donor who donated a stem cell graft to a child with acute lymphoblastic leukemia. Material: PBMCs from the stem cell graft donor, obtained from the stem cell graft. The chain joins TRBV12-3 or TRBV12-4 to TRBJ2-1; no D gene can be assigned with confidence. The CDR3 loop reads CASSPAPLGEQFF. The nucleotides read TGTGCCAGCAGTCCGGCCCCCCTAGGTGAGCAGTTCTTC.